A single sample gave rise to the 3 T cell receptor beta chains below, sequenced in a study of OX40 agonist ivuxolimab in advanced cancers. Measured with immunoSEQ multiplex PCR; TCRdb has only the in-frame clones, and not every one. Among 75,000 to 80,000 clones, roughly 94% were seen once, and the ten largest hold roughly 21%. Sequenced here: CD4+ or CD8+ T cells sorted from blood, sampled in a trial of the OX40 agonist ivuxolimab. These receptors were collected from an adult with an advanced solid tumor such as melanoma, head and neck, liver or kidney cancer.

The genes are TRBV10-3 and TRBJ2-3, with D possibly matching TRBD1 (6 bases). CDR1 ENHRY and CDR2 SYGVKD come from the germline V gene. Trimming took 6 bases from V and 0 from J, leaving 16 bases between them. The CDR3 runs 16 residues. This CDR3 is CAIRGSRTASTDTQYF. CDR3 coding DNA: TGTGCCATCAGAGGTTCCCGGACAGCTAGCACAGATACGCAGTATTTT.

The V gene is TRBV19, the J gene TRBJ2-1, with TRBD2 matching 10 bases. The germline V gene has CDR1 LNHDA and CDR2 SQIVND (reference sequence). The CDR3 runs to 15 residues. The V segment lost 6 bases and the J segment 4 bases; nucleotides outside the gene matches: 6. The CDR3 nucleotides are TGTGCCAGTAGCTTAGCGGGAGGCCTTTACAATGAGCAGTTCTTC. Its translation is CASSLAGGLYNEQFF.

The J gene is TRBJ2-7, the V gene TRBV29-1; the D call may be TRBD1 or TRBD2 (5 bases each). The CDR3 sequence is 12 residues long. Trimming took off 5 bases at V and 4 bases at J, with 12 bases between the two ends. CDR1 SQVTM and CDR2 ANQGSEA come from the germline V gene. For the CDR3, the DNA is TGCAGCGTTTGTGGGGGAGAATACGAGCAGTACTTC. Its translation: CSVCGGEYEQYF.